This T cell receptor (beta chain) comes out of a study of T cell clones after liver transplantation. Overall study results and limits: In most of the 8 subjects, circulating graft-donor-reactive CD4 TCRbeta sequences fell significantly after transplant.

This CDR3 is built from 15 residues. Germline loops: CDR1 SGHDT, CDR2 YYEEEE. The V end lost 4 bases, the J end lost 0 bases, and 14 bases lay between the germline ends. In the case of this clone: The antigen remains unidentified.

Profiled with immunoSEQ multiplex PCR; TCRdb holds only in-frame clones, not every one. The table includes 8,500 to 10,000 clones, 60% to 80% detected once. The specimen was CD8+ T cells from blood, collected before liver transplant. The clonotype comes from a human donor who received a liver transplant. The chain is built from TRBV5-6 and TRBJ2-7, with D perhaps being TRBD1 or TRBD2 (5 bases each). In DNA, the CDR3 is TGTGCCAGCAGCCATTCCTCCGGGGCCTCCTACGAGCAGTACTTC. Translating gives CASSHSSGASYEQYF.